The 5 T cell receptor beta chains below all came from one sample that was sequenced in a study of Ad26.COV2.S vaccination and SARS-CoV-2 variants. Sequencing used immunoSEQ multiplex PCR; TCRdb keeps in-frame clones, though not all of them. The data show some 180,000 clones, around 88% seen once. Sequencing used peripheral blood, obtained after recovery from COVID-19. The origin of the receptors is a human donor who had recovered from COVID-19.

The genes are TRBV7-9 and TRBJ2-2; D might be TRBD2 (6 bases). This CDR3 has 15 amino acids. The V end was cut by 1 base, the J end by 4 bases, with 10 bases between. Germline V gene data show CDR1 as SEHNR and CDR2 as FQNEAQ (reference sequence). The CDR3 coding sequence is TGTGCCAGCAGCTTAGGGGGGGAGTTCACCGGGGAGCTGTTTTTT. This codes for CASSLGGEFTGELFF. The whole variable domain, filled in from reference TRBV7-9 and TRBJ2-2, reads DTGVSQNPRHKITKRGQNVTFRCDPISEHNRLYWYRQTLGQGPEFLTYFQNEAQLEKSRLLSDRFSAERPKGSFSTLEIQRTEQGDSAMYLCASSLGGEFTGELFFGEGSRLTVL.

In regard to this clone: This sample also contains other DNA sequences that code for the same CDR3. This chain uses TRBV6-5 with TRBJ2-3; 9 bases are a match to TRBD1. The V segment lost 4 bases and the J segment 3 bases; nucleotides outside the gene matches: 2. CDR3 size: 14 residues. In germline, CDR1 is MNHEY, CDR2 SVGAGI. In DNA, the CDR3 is TGTGCCAGCAGTTTACAGGGGGCGACAGATACGCAGTATTTT. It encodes CASSLQGATDTQYF.

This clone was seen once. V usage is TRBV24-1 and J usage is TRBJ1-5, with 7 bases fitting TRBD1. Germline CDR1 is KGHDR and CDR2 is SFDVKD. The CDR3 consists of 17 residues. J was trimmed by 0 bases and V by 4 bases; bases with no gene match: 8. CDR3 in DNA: TGTGCCACCAGTGACCGCACGACAGGGTCTAGCAATCAGCCCCAGCATTTT. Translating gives CATSDRTTGSSNQPQHF.

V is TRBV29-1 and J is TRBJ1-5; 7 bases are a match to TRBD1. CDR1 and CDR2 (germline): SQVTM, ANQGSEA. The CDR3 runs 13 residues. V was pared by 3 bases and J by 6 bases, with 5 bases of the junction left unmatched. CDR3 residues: CSVDGGGGQPQHF. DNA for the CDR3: TGCAGCGTTGATGGAGGGGGCGGTCAGCCCCAGCATTTT.

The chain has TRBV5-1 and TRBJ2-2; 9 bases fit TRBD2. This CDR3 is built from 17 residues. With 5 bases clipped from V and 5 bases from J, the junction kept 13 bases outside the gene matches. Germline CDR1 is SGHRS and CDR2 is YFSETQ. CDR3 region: CASRRVSGRLGTGELFF. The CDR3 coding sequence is TGCGCCAGCAGAAGAGTTAGCGGGAGACTGGGAACCGGGGAGCTGTTTTTT.